The sequence of this T cell receptor (beta chain) was determined in a study of regulatory T cells in long-lasting Graves disease. The time point was: newly diagnosed GD, antithyroid drugs for less than 3 months. PBMCs provided the RNA from which the TCR library was made. This CDR3 has 14 residues. Per germline, CDR1 DFQATT and CDR2 SNEGSKA (reference sequence). Researchers made TCR beta libraries by using iRepertoire HTBI primers and running Arm-PCR on CDR3 regions. TCRdb analysed the multiplex PCR reads with MiXCR anew, one entry per CDR3 protein. The sample lists roughly 500,000 distinct CDR3 sequences; about 13% were seen once. This clonotype has ten or more counts. This same sample was also part of a study on T cells in Graves' hyperthyroidism and ophthalmopathy.

The chain recombines TRBV20-1 with TRBJ1-1, with 7 bases aligning to TRBD1. The sequence was obtained from a young man with Graves disease. The sample consisted of peripheral blood mononuclear cells (PBMCs), taken at new diagnosis, from a patient treated with antithyroid drugs. CDR3 DNA sequence: TGCAGAGTTATAGGGGGCGACCTCTACACTGAAGCTTTCTTT. Translation gives CRVIGGDLYTEAFF.